Described below is a single T cell receptor beta chain sequence and its context. Its antigen is not known. The data originate from a study of OX40 agonist ivuxolimab in advanced cancers. Study-wide results and limits: At 0.1 to 3.0 mg/kg, clonal expansion of CD4+ and CD8+ blood T cells had occurred by week 6.

Repertoires were generated with immunoSEQ multiplex PCR, while TCRdb's copy carries only in-frame clones and drops some. The sample holds 50,000 or so clones; around 79% are singletons and the top ten take about 1.9%. The clonotype was recovered from an adult with an advanced solid tumor such as melanoma, head and neck, liver or kidney cancer. This specimen was CD4+ or CD8+ T cells sorted from blood, taken in a trial of the OX40 agonist ivuxolimab.

CDR3 protein: CASSDSSYEQYF. For the CDR3, the DNA is TGTGCCAGCAGCGATAGCTCCTACGAGCAGTACTTC. V gene TRBV7-6 combines with J gene TRBJ2-7; D is undetermined. Germline CDR1 SGHVS, CDR2 FNYEAQ. V lost 5 bases, J lost 0 bases, and 5 bases lay in between. The CDR3 spans 12 residues. Using reference TRBV7-6 and TRBJ2-7 for the parts outside the CDR3, the full variable domain is GAGVSQSPRYKVTKRGQDVALRCDPISGHVSLYWYRQALGQGPEFLTYFNYEAQQDKSGLPNDRFSAERPEGSISTLTIQRTEQRDSAMYRCASSDSSYEQYFGPGTRLTVT.